Shown below are 9 T cell receptor beta chains from a single sample sequenced in a study of blood T cells in healthy people across ages. A sample-barcoded 5' primer and a J-beta primer mix were used in a second PCR of roughly 7 to 12 cycles. TCRdb independently ran MiXCR on the 5' RACE reads; one entry per CDR3 protein. Among approximately 680,000 distinct CDR3 sequences listed, roughly 32% were seen once. The sequenced sample consisted of blood. The source of these receptors is a woman older than 75 in good health.

There are many counts of this clonotype. This chain links TRBV5-1 with TRBJ2-7; D gene ambiguous. The CDR3 has 12 amino acids. V lost 0 bases, J lost 7 bases, and 8 bases lay in between. CDR1 and CDR2 (germline): SGHRS, YFSETQ. The DNA for the CDR3 is TGCGCCAGCAGCTTGGGGGCGACAGAGCAGTACTTC. Translating it yields CASSLGATEQYF. The full variable domain, completed using reference TRBV5-1 and TRBJ2-7, is KAGVTQTPRYLIKTRGQQVTLSCSPISGHRSVSWYQQTPGQGLQFLFEYFSETQRNKGNFPGRFSGRQFSNSRSEMNVSTLELGDSALYLCASSLGATEQYFGPGTRLTVT.

The chain is built from TRBV29-1 and TRBJ2-1; D unclear. Trimming removed 1 base at V and 15 bases at J, with 16 bases between. From germline, CDR1 is SQVTM and CDR2 ANQGSEA. This CDR3 comprises 12 residues. The CDR3 DNA reads as TGCAGCGTTGAAGTATCACGTTTTGCATCGTTCTTC. Its translation is CSVEVSRFASFF.

The genes are TRBV7-2 and TRBJ2-3, with 8 nucleotides matching TRBD2. This CDR3 has 16 amino acids. Germline lookup yields CDR1 SGHTA and CDR2 FQGNSA. V trimming: 1 base; J trimming: 5 bases; junction bases outside the gene matches: 8. Written as DNA, the CDR3 is TGTGCCAGCAGCTTAGGGGGTAGCGGGACGGTAGATACGCAGTATTTT. It yields the protein CASSLGGSGTVDTQYF.

This clonotype was seen many times. The rearrangement joins TRBV9 to TRBJ1-2; the match to TRBD1 covers 10 bases. The CDR3 length is 17 residues. The junction had 15 bases not matched to a gene; V was cut back by 3 bases and J by 7 bases. The germline V gene encodes CDR1 SGDLS and CDR2 YYNGEE. The CDR3 loop reads CASSERRGGTGEFGYTF. In DNA form, the CDR3 reads TGTGCCAGCAGCGAGCGCCGCGGAGGGACAGGGGAGTTTGGCTACACCTTC. The variable domain in full, with the rest retrieved from reference TRBV9 and TRBJ1-2, is DSGVTQTPKHLITATGQRVTLRCSPRSGDLSVYWYQQSLDQGLQFLIQYYNGEERAKGNILERFSAQQFPDLHSELNLSSLELGDSALYFCASSERRGGTGEFGYTFGSGTRLTVV.

This clonotype was detected many times. The chain uses TRBV20-1 and TRBJ1-1; TRBD1 might be the D (6 bases). The CDR3 has 16 residues. CDR1 and CDR2 (germline): DFQATT, SNEGSKA (reference sequence). Trimming removed 1 base at V and 0 bases at J, with 15 bases between. The CDR3 sequence: CSARGGYGGLNTEAFF. CDR3 DNA: TGCAGTGCTAGAGGAGGTTACGGGGGGCTGAACACTGAAGCTTTCTTT.

In this sample, this clonotype turned up a few times. The chain recombines TRBV28 with TRBJ2-7, with D perhaps matching TRBD1 (5 bases). This CDR3 is 14 amino acids long. The V and J ends lost 6 bases and 3 bases respectively, with 15 bases between them. Germline loops: CDR1 MDHEN, CDR2 SYDVKM. Written as DNA, the CDR3 is TGTGCCAGCAGCCTTTTGACAGACAACTACGAGCAGTACTTC. Amino acids: CASSLLTDNYEQYF.

This clonotype was observed many times. The chain is built from TRBV7-9 and TRBJ1-6; D call uncertain. This CDR3 is built from 13 residues. The germline V gene encodes CDR1 SEHNR and CDR2 FQNEAQ (reference sequence). With 5 bases removed from V and 7 bases from J, the gap between germline ends came to 9 bases. CDR3 amino acids: CASSRAPNSPLHF. In DNA form, the CDR3 reads TGTGCCAGCAGCCGGGCCCCAAATTCACCCCTCCACTTT.

J is TRBJ2-3 and V is TRBV30; 9 nucleotides agree with TRBD1. The CDR3 is 16 amino acids. Losses at the gene ends were 0 bases for V and 0 bases for J; bases not matched to a gene: 4. The germline CDR1 and CDR2 sequences are GTSNPN and SVGIG (reference sequence). The CDR3 DNA reads TGTGCCTGGAGTGTCGGGACAGGGACTAGCACAGATACGCAGTATTTT. This encodes CAWSVGTGTSTDTQYF.

At least ten counts were recorded for this clonotype. The rearrangement links TRBV9 to TRBJ2-1; the match to TRBD2 covers 10 bases. The CDR3 length is 15 residues. V was pared by 4 bases and J by 4 bases, with 5 bases of the junction left unmatched. From germline, CDR1 is SGDLS and CDR2 YYNGEE. Written as DNA, the CDR3 is TGTGCCAGCAGCTTTAGCGGGGGGCTTTACAATGAGCAGTTCTTC. This sequence encodes CASSFSGGLYNEQFF.